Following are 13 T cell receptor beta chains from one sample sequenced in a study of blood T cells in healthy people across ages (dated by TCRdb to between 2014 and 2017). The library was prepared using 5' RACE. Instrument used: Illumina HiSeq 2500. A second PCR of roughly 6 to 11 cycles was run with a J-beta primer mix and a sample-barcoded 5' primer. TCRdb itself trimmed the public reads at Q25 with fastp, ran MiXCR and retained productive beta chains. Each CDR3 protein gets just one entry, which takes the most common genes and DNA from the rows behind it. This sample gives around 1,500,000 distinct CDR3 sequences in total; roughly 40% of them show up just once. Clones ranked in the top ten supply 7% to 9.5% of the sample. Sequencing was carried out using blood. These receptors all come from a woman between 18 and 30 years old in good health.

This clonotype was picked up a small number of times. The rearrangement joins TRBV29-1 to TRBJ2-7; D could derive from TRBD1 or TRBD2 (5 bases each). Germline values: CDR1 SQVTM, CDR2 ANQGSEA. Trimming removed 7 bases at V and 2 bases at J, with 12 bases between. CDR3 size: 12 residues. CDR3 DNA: TGCAGCGCCGGGACCGTCACCTACGAGCAGTACTTC. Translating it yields CSAGTVTYEQYF.

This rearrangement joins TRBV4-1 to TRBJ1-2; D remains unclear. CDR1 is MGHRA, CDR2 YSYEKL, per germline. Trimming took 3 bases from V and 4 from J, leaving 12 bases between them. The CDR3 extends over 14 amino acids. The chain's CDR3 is CASSQGHFFYGYTF. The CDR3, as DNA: TGCGCCAGCAGCCAGGGTCATTTTTTCTATGGCTACACCTTC.

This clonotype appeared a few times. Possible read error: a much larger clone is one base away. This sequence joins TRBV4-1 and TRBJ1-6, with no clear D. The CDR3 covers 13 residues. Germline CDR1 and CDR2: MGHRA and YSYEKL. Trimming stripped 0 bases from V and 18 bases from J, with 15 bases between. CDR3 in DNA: TGCGCCAGCAGCCAAGAGTGGGAGTCGACTCCCCACTTT. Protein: CASSQEWESTPHF.

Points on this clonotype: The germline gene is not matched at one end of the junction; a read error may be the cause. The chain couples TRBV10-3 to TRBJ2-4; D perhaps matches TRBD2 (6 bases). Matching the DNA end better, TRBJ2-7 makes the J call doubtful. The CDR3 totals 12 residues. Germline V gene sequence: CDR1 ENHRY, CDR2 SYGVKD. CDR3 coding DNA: TGTGCCGTCAGCCGCGGGATCGACGAGCAGTACTTC. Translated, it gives CAVSRGIDEQYF.

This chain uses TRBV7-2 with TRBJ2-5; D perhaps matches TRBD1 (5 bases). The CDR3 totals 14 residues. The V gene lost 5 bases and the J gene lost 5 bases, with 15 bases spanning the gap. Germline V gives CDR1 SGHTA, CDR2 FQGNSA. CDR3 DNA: TGTGCCAGCAGCGCACGACAGAACGGCGAGACCCAGTACTTC. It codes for CASSARQNGETQYF. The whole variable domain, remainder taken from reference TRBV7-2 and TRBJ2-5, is GAGVSQSPSNKVTEKGKDVELRCDPISGHTALYWYRQSLGQGLEFLIYFQGNSAPDKSGLPSDRFSAERTGGSVSTLTIQRTQQEDSAVYLCASSARQNGETQYFGPGTRLLVL.

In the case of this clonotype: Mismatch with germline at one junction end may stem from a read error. The CDR3 nucleotides are TGCGCCAACAGCAGCTCCTACGAGCAGTACTTC. This encodes CANSSSYEQYF. The rearrangement links TRBV5-1 to TRBJ2-7; D is unresolved. The CDR3 spans 11 residues. The germline V gene has CDR1 SGHRS and CDR2 YFSETQ.

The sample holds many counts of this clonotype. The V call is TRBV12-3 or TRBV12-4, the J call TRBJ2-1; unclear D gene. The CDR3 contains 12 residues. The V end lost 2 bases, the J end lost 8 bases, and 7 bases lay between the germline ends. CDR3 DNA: TGTGCCAGCAGTTTATTTGGAGATGAGCAGTTCTTC. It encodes CASSLFGDEQFF.

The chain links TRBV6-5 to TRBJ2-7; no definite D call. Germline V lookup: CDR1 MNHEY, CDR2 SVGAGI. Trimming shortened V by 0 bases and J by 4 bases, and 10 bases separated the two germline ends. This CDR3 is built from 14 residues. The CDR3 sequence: CASSYSDGLYEQYF. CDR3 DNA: TGTGCCAGCAGTTACTCGGACGGTCTGTACGAGCAGTACTTC.

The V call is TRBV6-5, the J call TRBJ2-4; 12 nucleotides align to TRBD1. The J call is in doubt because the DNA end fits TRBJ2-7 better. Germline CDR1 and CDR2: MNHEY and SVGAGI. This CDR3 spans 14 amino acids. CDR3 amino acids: CASSTPGQGAEQYF. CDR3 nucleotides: TGTGCCAGCAGTACTCCGGGACAGGGGGCCGAGCAGTACTTC.

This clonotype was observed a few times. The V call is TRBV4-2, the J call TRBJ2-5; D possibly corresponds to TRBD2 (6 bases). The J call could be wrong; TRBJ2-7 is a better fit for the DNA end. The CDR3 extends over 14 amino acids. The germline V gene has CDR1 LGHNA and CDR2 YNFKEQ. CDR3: CASRPSRDLYEQYF. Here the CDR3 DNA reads TGTGCCAGCCGCCCATCCCGGGACTTATACGAGCAGTACTTC.

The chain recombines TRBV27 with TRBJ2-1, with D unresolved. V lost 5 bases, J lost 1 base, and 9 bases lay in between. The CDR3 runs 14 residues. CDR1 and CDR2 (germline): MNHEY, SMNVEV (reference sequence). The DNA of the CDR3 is TGTGCCAGCAGTCCGGCCCCGTCCTACAATGAGCAGTTCTTC. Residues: CASSPAPSYNEQFF.

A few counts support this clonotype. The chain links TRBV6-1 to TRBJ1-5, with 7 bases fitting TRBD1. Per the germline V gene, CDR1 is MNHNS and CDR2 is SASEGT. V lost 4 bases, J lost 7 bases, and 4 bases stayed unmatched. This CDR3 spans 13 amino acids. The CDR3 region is CASSGNRGQPQHF. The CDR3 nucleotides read TGTGCCAGCAGTGGAAACAGGGGACAGCCCCAGCATTTT.

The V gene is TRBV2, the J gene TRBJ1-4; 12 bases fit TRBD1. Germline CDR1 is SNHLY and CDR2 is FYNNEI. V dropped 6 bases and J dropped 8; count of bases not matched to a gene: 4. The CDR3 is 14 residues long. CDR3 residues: CASRGQGAIEKLFF. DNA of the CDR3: TGTGCCAGCAGGGGACAGGGGGCTATAGAAAAACTGTTTTTT. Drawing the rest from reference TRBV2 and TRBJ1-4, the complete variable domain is EPEVTQTPSHQVTQMGQEVILRCVPISNHLYFYWYRQILGQKVEFLVSFYNNEISEKSEIFDDQFSVERPDGSNFTLKIRSTKLEDSAMYFCASRGQGAIEKLFFGSGTQLSVL.